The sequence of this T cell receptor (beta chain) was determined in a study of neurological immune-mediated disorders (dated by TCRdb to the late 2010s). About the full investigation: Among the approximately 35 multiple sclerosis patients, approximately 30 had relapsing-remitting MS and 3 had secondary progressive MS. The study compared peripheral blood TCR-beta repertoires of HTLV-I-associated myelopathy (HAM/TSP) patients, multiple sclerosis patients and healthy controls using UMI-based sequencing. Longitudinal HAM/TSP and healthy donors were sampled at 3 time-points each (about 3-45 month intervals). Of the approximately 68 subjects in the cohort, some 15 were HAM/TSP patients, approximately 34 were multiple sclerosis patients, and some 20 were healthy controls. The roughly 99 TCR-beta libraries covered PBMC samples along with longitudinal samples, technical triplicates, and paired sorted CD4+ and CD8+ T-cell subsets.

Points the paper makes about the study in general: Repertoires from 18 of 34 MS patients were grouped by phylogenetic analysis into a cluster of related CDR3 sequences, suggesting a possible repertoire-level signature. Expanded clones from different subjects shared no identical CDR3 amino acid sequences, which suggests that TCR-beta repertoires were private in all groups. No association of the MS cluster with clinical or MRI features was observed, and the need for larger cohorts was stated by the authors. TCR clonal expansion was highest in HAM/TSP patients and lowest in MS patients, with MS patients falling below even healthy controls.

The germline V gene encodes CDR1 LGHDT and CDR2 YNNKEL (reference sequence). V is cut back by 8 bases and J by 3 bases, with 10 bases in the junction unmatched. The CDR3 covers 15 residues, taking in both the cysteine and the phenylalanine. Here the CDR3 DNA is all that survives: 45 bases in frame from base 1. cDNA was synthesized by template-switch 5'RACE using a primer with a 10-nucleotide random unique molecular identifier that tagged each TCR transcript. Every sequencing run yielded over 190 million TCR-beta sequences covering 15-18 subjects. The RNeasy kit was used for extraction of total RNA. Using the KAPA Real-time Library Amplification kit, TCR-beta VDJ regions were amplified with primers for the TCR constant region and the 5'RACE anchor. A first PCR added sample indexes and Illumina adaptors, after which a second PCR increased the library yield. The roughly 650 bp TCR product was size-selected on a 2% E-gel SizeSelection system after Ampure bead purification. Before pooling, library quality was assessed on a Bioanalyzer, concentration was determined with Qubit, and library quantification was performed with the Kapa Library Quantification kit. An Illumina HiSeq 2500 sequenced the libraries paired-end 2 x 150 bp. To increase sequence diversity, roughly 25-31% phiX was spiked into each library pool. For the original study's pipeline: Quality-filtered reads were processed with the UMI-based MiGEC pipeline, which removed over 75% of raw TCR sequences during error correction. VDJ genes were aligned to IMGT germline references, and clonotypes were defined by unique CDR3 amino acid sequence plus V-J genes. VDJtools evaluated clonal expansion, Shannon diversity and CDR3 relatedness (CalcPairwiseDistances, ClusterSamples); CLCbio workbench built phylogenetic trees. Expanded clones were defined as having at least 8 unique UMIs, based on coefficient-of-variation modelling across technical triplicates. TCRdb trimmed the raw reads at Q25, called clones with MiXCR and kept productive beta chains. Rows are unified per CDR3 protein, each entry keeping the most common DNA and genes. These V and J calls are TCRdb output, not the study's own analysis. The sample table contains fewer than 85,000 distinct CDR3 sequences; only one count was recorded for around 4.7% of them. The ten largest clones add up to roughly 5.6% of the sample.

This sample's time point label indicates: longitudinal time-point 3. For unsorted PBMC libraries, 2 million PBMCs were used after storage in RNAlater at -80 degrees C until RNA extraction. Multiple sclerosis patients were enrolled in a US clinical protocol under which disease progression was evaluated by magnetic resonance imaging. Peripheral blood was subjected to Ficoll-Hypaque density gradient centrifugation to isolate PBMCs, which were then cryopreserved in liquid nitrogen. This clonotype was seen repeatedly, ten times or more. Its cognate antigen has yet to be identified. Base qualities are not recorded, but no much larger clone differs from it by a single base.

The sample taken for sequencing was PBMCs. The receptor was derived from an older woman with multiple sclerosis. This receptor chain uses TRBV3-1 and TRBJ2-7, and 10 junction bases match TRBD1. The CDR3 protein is CASSETGGDFYEQYF. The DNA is TGTGCCAGCTCTGAGACAGGGGGCGATTTCTACGAGCAGTACTTC.